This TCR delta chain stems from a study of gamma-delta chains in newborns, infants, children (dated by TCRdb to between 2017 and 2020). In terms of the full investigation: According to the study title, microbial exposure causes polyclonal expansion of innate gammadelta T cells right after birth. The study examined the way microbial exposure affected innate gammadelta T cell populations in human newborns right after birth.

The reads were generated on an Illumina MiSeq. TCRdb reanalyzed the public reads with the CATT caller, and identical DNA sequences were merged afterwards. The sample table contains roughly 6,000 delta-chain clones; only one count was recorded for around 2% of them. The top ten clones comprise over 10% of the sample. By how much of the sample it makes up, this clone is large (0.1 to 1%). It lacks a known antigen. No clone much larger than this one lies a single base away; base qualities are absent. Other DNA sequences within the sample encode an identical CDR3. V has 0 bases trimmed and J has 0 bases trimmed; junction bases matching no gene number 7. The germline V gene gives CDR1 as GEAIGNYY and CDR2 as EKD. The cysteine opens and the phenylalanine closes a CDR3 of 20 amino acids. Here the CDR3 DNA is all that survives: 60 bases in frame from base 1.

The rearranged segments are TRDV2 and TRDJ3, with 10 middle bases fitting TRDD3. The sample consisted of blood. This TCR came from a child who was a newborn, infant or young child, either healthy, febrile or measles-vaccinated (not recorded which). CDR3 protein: CACDTVLGDSSSWDTRQMFF. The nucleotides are TGTGCCTGTGACACCGTACTGGGGGATTCGAGCTCCTGGGACACCCGACAGATGTTTTTC.